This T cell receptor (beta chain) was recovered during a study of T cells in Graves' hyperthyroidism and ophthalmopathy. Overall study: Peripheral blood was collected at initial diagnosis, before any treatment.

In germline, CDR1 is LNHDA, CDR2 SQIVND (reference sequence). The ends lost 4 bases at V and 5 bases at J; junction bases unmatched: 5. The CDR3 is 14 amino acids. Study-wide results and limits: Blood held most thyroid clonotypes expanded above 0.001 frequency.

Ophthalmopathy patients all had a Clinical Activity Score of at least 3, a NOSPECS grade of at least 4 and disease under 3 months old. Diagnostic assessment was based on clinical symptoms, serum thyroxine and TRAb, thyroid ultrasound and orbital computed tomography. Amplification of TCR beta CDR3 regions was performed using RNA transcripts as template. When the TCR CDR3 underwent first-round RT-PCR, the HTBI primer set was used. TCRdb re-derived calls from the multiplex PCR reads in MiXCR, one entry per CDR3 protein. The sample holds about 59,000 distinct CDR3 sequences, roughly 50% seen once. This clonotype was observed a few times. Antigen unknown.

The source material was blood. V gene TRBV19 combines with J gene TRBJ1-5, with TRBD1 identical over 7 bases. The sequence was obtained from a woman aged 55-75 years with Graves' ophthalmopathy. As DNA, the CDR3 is TGTGCCAGTAGTACTCAAGACAGGGATCAGCCCCAGCATTTT. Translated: CASSTQDRDQPQHF.